This TCR beta chain stems from a study of shared clonotypes between healthy human individuals. Sequencing was performed with immunoSEQ multiplex PCR; in TCRdb, only in-frame clones are kept and a portion is missing. The sample records millions of clones, 85% to 95% being singletons. Concerning this clone: The sample carries other DNA sequences with the same CDR3.

V gave up 0 bases and J gave up 1 base, with 8 bases separating them. There are 14 residues in the CDR3. The V gene's germline CDR1 is SGHRS and CDR2 YFSETQ. The clonotype comes from a man aged 18 to 29 in good health. The sequenced sample consisted of naive CD4+ T cells sorted from blood. Subset meaning: CD45RA+ positively selected. The V call is TRBV5-1, the J call TRBJ2-7, with D possibly TRBD1 on 5 matching bases. Written as DNA, the CDR3 is TGCGCCAGCAGCTTGGTGGCAGGGTCCTACGAGCAGTACTTC. As protein: CASSLVAGSYEQYF.